The 14 T cell receptor beta chains below were found in one sample sequenced in a study of molecular identifiers for immune sequencing clone quantification. TCRdb re-called the PCR reads with MiXCR, one entry per CDR3 protein. The data show around 100,000 distinct CDR3 sequences, about 35% seen once. The sequencing input was naive CD8+ T cells from blood, with Jurkat cell RNA spiked in. Described subset: FACS-sorted CD8+CD4-CCR7+CD45RA+ naive T cells. The receptors were gathered from a human donor in good health. Some libraries in this study had Jurkat cell RNA spiked in.

The chain links TRBV18 to TRBJ1-2; D gene ambiguous. V lost 0 bases and J lost 4, with 15 bases in between. Germline V gene lookup returns CDR1 KGHSH and CDR2 LQKENI. The CDR3 has 16 amino acids. This chain's CDR3 is CASSPPKRAGSYGYTF. The DNA for the CDR3 is TGTGCCAGCTCACCACCTAAACGGGCGGGTTCCTATGGCTACACCTTC.

Turning to this clonotype: The CDR3 does not end in the conserved phenylalanine or tryptophan, so this is likely a read error. The chain carries TRBV5-1 and TRBJ2-1; possibly TRBD1 for D (5 bases). Per germline, CDR1 SGHRS and CDR2 YFSETQ. Trimming shortened V by 4 bases and J by 2 bases, and 13 bases separated the two germline ends. This CDR3 has 15 amino acids. The DNA of the CDR3 is TGCGCCAGCAGCGGGGCGAAGTCTCCCTACAATGAGCAGTTCATC. This translates into CASSGAKSPYNEQFI.

Ten or more counts support this clonotype. This chain links TRBV28 with TRBJ2-5, with 8 positions matching TRBD2. V dropped 6 bases and J dropped 2; count of bases not matched to a gene: 8. From germline, CDR1 is MDHEN and CDR2 SYDVKM. This CDR3 comprises 15 residues. The chain's CDR3 is CASSKAGTRQETQYF. The CDR3 DNA is TGTGCCAGCAGCAAAGCCGGGACTAGGCAAGAGACCCAGTACTTC.

CDR3 sequence reads: CASSQDRVGVSYEQYF. In DNA form, the CDR3 reads TGCGCCAGCAGCCAAGATCGAGTCGGGGTCTCCTACGAGCAGTACTTC. This chain links TRBV4-3 with TRBJ2-7; tentatively, D is TRBD2 (5 bases). V was clipped by 0 bases and J by 0 bases, with 12 bases between them. Germline-derived CDR1 and CDR2 are LGHNA and YSLEER. This CDR3 spans 16 amino acids.

Comment on this clonotype: This sequence may be a read error, since a much larger clone differs from it by one base. The CDR3 sequence is CAGSLFGAGDEQYF. The CDR3 DNA is TGTGCCGGCAGCCTTTTTGGGGCCGGGGACGAGCAGTACTTC. This sequence joins TRBV7-9 and TRBJ2-7; D is possibly TRBD1 or TRBD2 (5 bases each). CDR3 length: 14 residues. CDR1 SEHNR and CDR2 FQNEAQ come from the germline V gene (reference sequence). The full variable domain, completed using reference TRBV7-9 and TRBJ2-7, is DTGVSQNPRHKITKRGQNVTFRCDPISEHNRLYWYRQTLGQGPEFLTYFQNEAQLEKSRLLSDRFSAERPKGSFSTLEIQRTEQGDSAMYLCAGSLFGAGDEQYFGPGTRLTVT.

This chain connects TRBV6-2 or TRBV6-3 to TRBJ2-5; D is undetermined. The length of the CDR3 is 15 residues. Germline CDR1 and CDR2: MNHEY and SVGEGT. V lost 7 bases, J lost 4 bases, and 19 bases lay in between. This CDR3 reads CASTILGTSRETQYF. Written as DNA, the CDR3 is TGTGCCAGCACCATACTGGGCACATCGCGAGAGACCCAGTACTTC.

This clonotype was counted only a few times. One end of the junction varies from germline; a read error may be responsible. V and J are TRBV7-9 and TRBJ2-2; D is uncertain. The length of the CDR3 is 14 residues. CDR1 is SEHNR, CDR2 FQNEAQ, per germline (reference sequence). The CDR3 is CARSLIAATGELFF. The CDR3 DNA is TGTGCCAGAAGCTTAATTGCAGCCACCGGGGAGCTGTTTTTT.

This clonotype was recorded many times. CDR3 in amino acids: CASSLEMNTEAFF. CDR3 coding DNA: TGTGCCAGCAGCTTAGAGATGAACACTGAAGCTTTCTTT. V usage is TRBV7-8 and J usage is TRBJ1-1, with D unclear. This CDR3 has 13 amino acids. Trimming took 1 base from V and 0 from J, leaving 3 bases between them. CDR1 and CDR2 from the germline V gene are SGHVS and FQNEAQ.

This clonotype has a count of ten or more. The chain uses TRBV28 and TRBJ2-7, with TRBD1 identical over 7 bases. V shed 6 bases, J shed 3 bases, and the junction held 2 bases outside the gene matches. CDR1 is MDHEN and CDR2 is SYDVKM in the germline V gene. The CDR3 is 12 amino acids. CDR3 sequence: CASRGDSYEQYF. CDR3 sequence (DNA): TGTGCCAGCAGGGGGGACAGCTACGAGCAGTACTTC.

This clonotype was seen a single time. The chain has TRBV7-8 and TRBJ2-3; 8 nucleotides match TRBD2. V was pared by 3 bases and J by 8 bases, with 16 bases of the junction left unmatched. Per the germline V gene, CDR1 is SGHVS and CDR2 is FQNEAQ. The CDR3 contains 17 residues. The CDR3 spells CASSFNLAGGKAGTQYF. The CDR3 coding sequence is TGTGCCAGCAGCTTTAACCTTGCGGGAGGCAAGGCAGGTACGCAGTATTTT. Combining the CDR3 with reference TRBV7-8 and TRBJ2-3 gives the whole variable domain GAGVSQSPRYKVAKRGQDVALRCDPISGHVSLFWYQQALGQGPEFLTYFQNEAQLDKSGLPSDRFFAERPEGSVSTLKIQRTQQEDSAVYLCASSFNLAGGKAGTQYFGPGTRLTVL.

As for this clonotype: Given a much more abundant clone one base away, this may be a read error. The chain joins TRBV27 to TRBJ2-5, with D maybe TRBD1 (5 bases). The CDR3 totals 14 residues. CDR1 and CDR2 (germline): MNHEY, SMNVEV (reference sequence). The V and J ends lost 5 bases and 1 base respectively, with 11 bases between them. CDR3 residues: CASSIGDFQETQYF. For the CDR3, the DNA is TGTGCCAGCAGTATAGGGGATTTCCAAGAGACCCAGTACTTC.

The chain recombines TRBV4-1 with TRBJ2-7, with TRBD2 matching over 8 bases. V shed 4 bases and J 3 bases; nucleotides not matched to a gene: 8. Germline V lookup: CDR1 MGHRA, CDR2 YSYEKL. This CDR3 region has 15 residues. The CDR3 protein is CASSPNGGRNYEQYF. The CDR3 nucleotides read TGCGCCAGCAGCCCCAATGGCGGGAGGAACTACGAGCAGTACTTC.

This clonotype occurred many times. The V gene is TRBV7-9, the J gene TRBJ2-7; TRBD1 matches 11 bases. Germline V gives CDR1 SEHNR, CDR2 FQNEAQ (reference sequence). J lost 0 bases, V lost 0 bases, and 4 bases had no gene match. The CDR3 has 17 amino acids. CDR3 in amino acids: CASSLAPGQGGSYEQYF. CDR3 bases: TGTGCCAGCAGCTTAGCTCCGGGACAGGGGGGCTCCTACGAGCAGTACTTC.

This clonotype was seen a few times. The gene calls are TRBV27 and TRBJ2-7, with 10 bases lining up with TRBD2. V was clipped by 6 bases and J by 2 bases; unmatched bases: 7. Germline lookup yields CDR1 MNHEY and CDR2 SMNVEV (reference sequence). This CDR3 contains 15 residues. Here the CDR3 reads CASRHPGLATYEQYF. The CDR3 DNA reads as TGTGCCAGCAGACACCCGGGACTAGCGACCTACGAGCAGTACTTC.